The rows below give T cell receptor beta chains drawn from one sample of a study of CD4 T cells in relation to SARS-CoV-2 and coronaviruses. For these TCRs, the target antigens are not known. This table comes from immunoSEQ multiplex PCR, and its TCRdb copy is limited to in-frame clones, with some not included. Counted here are roughly 18,000 clones, 70% to 85% occurring once; the ten biggest clones make up around 28%. Sequencing was done on a sample of CD4+ T cells from PBMCs, cultured in vitro. The receptor source for this set is a human donor in good health. CDR3s include the opening cysteine and the closing phenylalanine or tryptophan. A D gene is named only where the DNA matches it firmly. Not all rows give a size; the values are once, few, many and, for expanded clones, a class.

j_call v_call clone_size d_call cdr3_aa cdr3_nt
TRBJ1-1 TRBV6-5 NA NA CASSYRDMNTEAFF TGTGCCAGCAGTTACCGGGACATGAACACTGAAGCTTTCTTT
TRBJ2-2 TRBV11-2 NA TRBD2 CASSASGLAGVSGELFF TGTGCCAGCAGCGCCTCGGGGCTAGCGGGAGTGTCCGGGGAGCTGTTTTTT
TRBJ2-1 TRBV6-5 NA NA CASHTGFSFNEQFF TGTGCCAGCCACACAGGGTTTTCCTTCAATGAGCAGTTCTTC
TRBJ1-3 TRBV5-6 NA TRBD1 CASSSRGYGNTIYF TGTGCCAGCTCCAGCAGGGGGTATGGAAACACCATATATTTT
TRBJ1-1 TRBV24-1 NA NA CATSDFEGGEAFF TGTGCCACCAGTGATTTCGAGGGGGGTGAAGCTTTCTTT
TRBJ1-3 TRBV9 NA TRBD1 CASSPRQGIGYTIYF TGTGCCAGCAGCCCCCGACAGGGGATCGGTTACACCATATATTTT
TRBJ2-7 TRBV5-1 NA TRBD2 CASSALRMSGSPYEQYF TGCGCCAGCAGCGCTCTCCGGATGAGCGGGAGCCCGTACGAGCAGTACTTC
TRBJ1-2 TRBV27 NA NA CASSRTLNYGYTF TGTGCCAGCAGTCGCACCCTTAACTATGGCTACACCTTC
TRBJ2-1 TRBV15 NA NA CATSRGGYSEQFF TGTGCCACCAGCAGAGGAGGATATAGCGAGCAGTTCTTC
TRBJ1-1 TRBV15 NA NA CATSREKTGGSTEAFF TGTGCCACCAGCAGAGAAAAGACAGGCGGGAGCACTGAAGCTTTCTTT
TRBJ2-7 TRBV18 NA TRBD1 CASSPNRGPEEQYF TGTGCCAGCTCACCTAACAGGGGTCCGGAGGAGCAGTACTTC
TRBJ1-5 TRBV19 NA NA CASSMSAVSNQPQHF TGTGCCAGTAGTATGTCCGCAGTCAGCAATCAGCCCCAGCATTTT
TRBJ2-2 TRBV3-1/TRBV3-2 once NA CASSHSGKAGELFF TGTGCCAGCAGCCATTCCGGGAAAGCCGGGGAGCTGTTTTTT
TRBJ2-1 TRBV7-3 NA NA CASSSQGKWDEQFF TGTGCCAGCAGCTCCCAGGGTAAATGGGATGAGCAGTTCTTC
TRBJ2-5 TRBV2 NA TRBD1 CASRASGGVYRETQYF TGTGCCAGCAGGGCTTCAGGGGGAGTGTATAGGGAGACCCAGTACTTC
TRBJ2-6 TRBV28 NA NA CASSPGLAGLTF TGTGCCAGCAGTCCCGGGTTAGCAGGCCTGACTTTC
TRBJ2-7 TRBV4-1 NA TRBD1 CASSPGQGETYEQYF TGCGCCAGCAGCCCAGGACAGGGTGAGACCTACGAGCAGTACTTC
TRBJ1-5 TRBV5-8 few NA CASSLAQQQPQHF TGTGCCAGCAGCTTGGCCCAACAGCAGCCCCAGCATTTT
TRBJ2-4 TRBV12-5 NA TRBD2 CASGLVMGTSGTAQNIQYF TGTGCTAGTGGTTTGGTAATGGGGACTAGCGGGACCGCCCAAAACATTCAGTACTTC
TRBJ2-5 TRBV6-4 NA TRBD2 CASSDEGTDRRAGGPVRTQYF TGTGCCAGCAGTGACGAGGGTACGGATCGTCGAGCGGGAGGGCCAGTTCGGACCCAGTACTTC
TRBJ2-6 TRBV21-1 NA NA CASKDRPRSGANVLTF TGTGCCAGCAAGGACAGGCCCCGCTCTGGGGCCAACGTCCTGACTTTC
TRBJ2-1 TRBV11-3 NA TRBD2 CASSSRPGLAINNEQFF TGTGCCAGCAGCAGTAGACCGGGACTAGCGATTAACAATGAGCAGTTCTTC
TRBJ2-2 TRBV14 NA NA CASSLLGPGELFF TGTGCCAGCAGCCTATTAGGGCCTGGGGAGCTGTTTTTT
TRBJ2-5 TRBV19 NA TRBD1 CASSGPGTDQETQYF TGTGCCAGTAGTGGCCCCGGGACAGACCAAGAGACCCAGTACTTC
TRBJ1-6 TRBV10-2 NA TRBD1 CASGRDRVTYNSPLHF TGCGCCAGCGGACGGGACAGGGTAACCTATAATTCACCCCTCCACTTT
TRBJ2-1 TRBV27 NA TRBD1 CASTVGTGGLAVSEQFF TGTGCCAGCACTGTCGGGACAGGGGGGCTAGCGGTCTCGGAGCAGTTCTTC
TRBJ1-3 TRBV7-8 NA NA CASTWSFEAGNTIYF TGTGCCAGCACTTGGTCCTTCGAGGCTGGAAACACCATATATTTT
TRBJ1-6 TRBV6-5 NA TRBD1 CASRQGAVYNSPLHF TGTGCCAGCAGACAGGGGGCGGTTTATAATTCACCCCTCCACTTT
TRBJ1-2 TRBV5-1 NA NA CASSLDPGLRYGYTF TGCGCCAGCAGCTTGGATCCGGGACTGAGATATGGCTACACCTTC
TRBJ2-1 TRBV6-4 NA NA CASSDRGDEQFF TGTGCCAGCAGTGACAGGGGTGATGAGCAGTTCTTC
TRBJ1-2 TRBV19 NA TRBD1 CASSLTGQFYGYTF TGTGCCAGTAGTCTCACGGGACAGTTCTATGGCTACACCTTC
TRBJ2-2 TRBV4-1 NA TRBD2 CASTLRGGLNTGELFF TGCGCCAGCACTCTCCGGGGGGGCCTGAACACCGGGGAGCTGTTTTTT
TRBJ2-5 TRBV5-6 NA NA CASSNRDRQETQYF TGTGCCAGCAGCAACCGGGACCGTCAAGAGACCCAGTACTTC